A selection of T cell receptor beta chains follows, all from one sample in a study of blood T cell repertoires in COVID-19. Here immunoSEQ multiplex PCR was the method, and the copy in TCRdb shows in-frame clones only, minus some. The table shows under 300,000 clones, with around 89% occurring only once. Sequences were obtained from PBMCs or T cells enriched from blood (not recorded which). The receptors here all came from a woman between 45 and 65 years old who had recovered from COVID-19. The CDR3 runs from the conserved cysteine through the conserved F or W. D genes are given only for firm matches. Part of the rows lack a size; the others show once, few, many or a class for expanded clones.

CDR3 protein	CDR3 DNA	D gene	J gene	V gene	clone size
CASSLEESPLHF	TGTGCCAGCAGTTTAGAGGAGTCACCCCTCCACTTT	-	TRBJ1-6	TRBV12-3/TRBV12-4	-
CASSWRGWGESEKLFF	TGCGCCAGCAGCTGGAGGGGATGGGGGGAGAGTGAAAAACTGTTTTTT	-	TRBJ1-4	TRBV5-1	-
CASSYKTGGRGTEAFF	TGTGCCAGCAGTTATAAAACAGGGGGCCGAGGGACTGAAGCTTTCTTT	TRBD1	TRBJ1-1	TRBV7-9	-
CASSQATGGSQPQHF	TGCGCCAGCAGCCAAGCTACAGGGGGCTCGCAGCCCCAGCATTTT	TRBD1	TRBJ1-5	TRBV4-3	-
CASSSSGAGSKNIQYF	TGTGCCAGCAGTAGCTCGGGAGCGGGGTCCAAAAACATTCAGTACTTC	TRBD2	TRBJ2-4	TRBV28	once
CASRIQGLSEKLFF	TGTGCCAGCAGGATACAGGGCTTGAGCGAAAAACTGTTTTTT	-	TRBJ1-4	TRBV2	-
CASRKTSGSSDEQFF	TGTGCCAGCAGGAAGACTAGCGGGAGCAGCGATGAGCAGTTCTTC	TRBD2	TRBJ2-1	TRBV6-5	once
CASSGTGGTYEQYF	TGTGCCAGTAGTGGGACAGGGGGAACCTACGAGCAGTACTTC	TRBD1	TRBJ2-7	TRBV19	once
CASSPLWQGASGYTF	TGTGCCAGCAGCCCCCTGTGGCAGGGGGCATCTGGCTACACCTTC	TRBD1	TRBJ1-2	TRBV3-1/TRBV3-2	-
CAWSVAGRPSSGNTIYF	TGTGCCTGGAGTGTAGCGGGCAGGCCGAGCTCTGGAAACACCATATATTTT	-	TRBJ1-3	TRBV30	-
CAWSVLGVTGELFF	TGTGCCTGGAGTGTACTAGGAGTGACCGGGGAGCTGTTTTTT	-	TRBJ2-2	TRBV30	-
CASSPQTGIYETQYF	TGTGCCAGCTCACCCCAGACAGGGATTTACGAGACCCAGTACTTC	TRBD1	TRBJ2-5	TRBV18	-
CAIQGQPNQPQHF	TGTGCCATCCAGGGACAGCCTAATCAGCCCCAGCATTTT	TRBD1	TRBJ1-5	TRBV10-3	-
CASSLGRGQGEHEQYF	TGTGCCAGCAGCTTGGGGAGGGGACAGGGGGAGCACGAGCAGTACTTC	TRBD1	TRBJ2-7	TRBV11-2	-
CASRQRQKHPGYTF	TGTGCCAGCAGGCAACGACAGAAACACCCTGGCTACACCTTC	-	TRBJ1-2	TRBV3-1/TRBV3-2	-
CASSLAGGEKLFF	TGCGCCAGCAGCTTGGCAGGGGGTGAAAAACTGTTTTTT	TRBD1	TRBJ1-4	TRBV5-1	-